This T cell receptor beta chain was recovered during a study of patients and donors after allogeneic stem cell transplantation. TCRdb used MiXCR to reprocess the RT-PCR reads, holding one entry per CDR3 protein. The sample lists some 880,000 distinct CDR3 sequences, more than 15% occurring once. The V and J ends lost 3 bases and 8 bases respectively, with 15 bases between them. The germline CDR1 and CDR2 sequences are MNHEY and SMNVEV (reference sequence). This CDR3 is built from 14 residues. This chain uses TRBV27 with TRBJ2-3; D call uncertain. The TCR originated in a human donor who was either an allogeneic HSCT recipient or a stem cell or donor lymphocyte infusion donor (not recorded which). It is not recorded whose cells these are; they may come from a transplant donor. Source material: blood, either unsorted or a sorted T cell fraction (not recorded which). The CDR3 spells CASSFVANPSTQYF. The CDR3 region has the DNA TGTGCCAGCAGTTTCGTGGCCAACCCGAGTACGCAGTATTTT.